Each of the 8 T cell receptor beta chains below was sequenced from the same sample in a study of T cells after posttransplantation cyclophosphamide (dated by TCRdb to 2016 to 2017). The library was produced with the immunoSEQ multiplex PCR assay. TCRdb retrieved this table from immuneACCESS and kept in-frame rearrangements only. Not all clones are present; in checked studies, unresolved V genes account for under half, and no reason is known for the remainder. The table for this sample lists tens of thousands of clones, none of them counted only once. The ten largest clones represent roughly 6.6% of the sample. The sequencing input was PBMCs. Source of these receptors: a woman aged 55-70 years in good health, CMV-negative, and a related stem cell transplant donor.

This clone was detected ten times or more. The chain combines TRBV5-6 with TRBJ1-3; 9 nucleotides line up with TRBD1. After removal of 4 bases from V and 1 base from J, the junction contained 12 bases not matched to a gene. Germline CDR1 reads SGHDT; CDR2 reads YYEEEE. The CDR3 is 18 amino acids. In DNA, the CDR3 is TGTGCCAGCAGCACGGGACAGGGCCGAGGGTTATCTGGAAACACCATATATTTT. This encodes CASSTGQGRGLSGNTIYF.

Many counts were recorded for this clone. The chain links TRBV4-1 to TRBJ1-6; 10 nucleotides align to TRBD1. CDR1 is MGHRA, CDR2 YSYEKL, per germline. V lost 0 bases, J lost 9 bases, and 11 bases stayed unmatched. This CDR3 contains 18 residues. CDR3 nucleotide sequence: TGCGCCAGCAGCCAAGATCTTGACTGGGGACAGGGGCGTTCACCCCTCCACTTT. Protein sequence: CASSQDLDWGQGRSPLHF.

V gene TRBV6-1 combines with J gene TRBJ1-2, with 9 bases matching TRBD1. CDR3 length: 11 amino acids. Losses at the gene ends were 6 bases for V and 7 bases for J; bases not matched to a gene: 0. From germline, CDR1 is MNHNS and CDR2 SASEGT. CDR3 nucleotide sequence: TGTGCCAGCAGGGACAGGGGTGGCTACACCTTC. Its protein is CASRDRGGYTF.

The sample holds many counts of this clone. The chain employs TRBV6-5 and TRBJ1-2; 8 bases fit TRBD1. V gave up 5 bases and J gave up 13 bases; unmatched junction bases: 6. The CDR3 extends over 11 amino acids. Germline loops: CDR1 MNHEY, CDR2 SVGAGI. This CDR3 reads CASSAGQAATF. CDR3 bases: TGTGCCAGCAGTGCGGGACAGGCGGCCACCTTC.

This clone came up many times. The J gene is TRBJ1-2, the V gene TRBV4-3, with 8 bases that match TRBD1. From germline, CDR1 is LGHNA and CDR2 YSLEER. This CDR3 comprises 15 residues. V was pared by 2 bases and J by 4 bases, with 6 bases of the junction left unmatched. Here the CDR3 DNA reads TGCGCCAGCAGCCAACCGGGACAGGAAACCTATGGCTACACCTTC. It yields the protein CASSQPGQETYGYTF.

There are a few counts of this clone. The chain joins TRBV27 to TRBJ2-3; 7 bases fit TRBD1. Losses at the gene ends were 7 bases for V and 2 bases for J; bases not matched to a gene: 9. The CDR3 runs 15 residues. The V gene's germline CDR1 is MNHEY and CDR2 SMNVEV (reference sequence). The CDR3 nucleotides are TGTGCCAGCAAAGACCGGGACAGATACACAGATACGCAGTATTTT. This sequence encodes CASKDRDRYTDTQYF.

Ten or more counts support this clone. This rearrangement joins TRBV28 to TRBJ2-7, with 7 positions matching TRBD1. CDR1 is MDHEN, CDR2 SYDVKM, per germline. With 11 bases clipped from V and 9 bases from J, the junction kept 19 bases outside the gene matches. The CDR3 length is 14 residues. CDR3 region: CAGQTRTGLSGQYF. CDR3 DNA sequence: TGTGCCGGCCAGACCCGGACAGGCCTCTCGGGGCAGTACTTC.

This clone was recorded many times. The chain joins TRBV2 to TRBJ2-7; D is unresolved. The germline V gene has CDR1 SNHLY and CDR2 FYNNEI. This CDR3 has 13 residues. V was cut by 0 bases and J by 3 bases, with 6 bases left in between. The CDR3 DNA sequence: TGTGCCAGCAGTGAAGCGCGAAGCTACGAGCAGTACTTC. This translates into CASSEARSYEQYF.